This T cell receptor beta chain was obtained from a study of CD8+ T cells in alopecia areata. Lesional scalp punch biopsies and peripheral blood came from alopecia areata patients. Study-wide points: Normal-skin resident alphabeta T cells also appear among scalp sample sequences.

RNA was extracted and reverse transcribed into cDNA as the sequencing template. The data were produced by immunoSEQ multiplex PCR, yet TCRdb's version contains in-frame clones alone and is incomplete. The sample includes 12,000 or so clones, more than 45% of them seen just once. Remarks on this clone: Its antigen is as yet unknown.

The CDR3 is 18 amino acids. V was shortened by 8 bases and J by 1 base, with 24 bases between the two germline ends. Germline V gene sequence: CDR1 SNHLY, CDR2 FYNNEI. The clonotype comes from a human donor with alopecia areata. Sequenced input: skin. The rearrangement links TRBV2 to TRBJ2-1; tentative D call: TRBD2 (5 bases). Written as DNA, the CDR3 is TGTGCCAGCTCACCTAAAAGCGGATACCAGAGGTCCTACAATGAGCAGTTCTTC. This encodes CASSPKSGYQRSYNEQFF.